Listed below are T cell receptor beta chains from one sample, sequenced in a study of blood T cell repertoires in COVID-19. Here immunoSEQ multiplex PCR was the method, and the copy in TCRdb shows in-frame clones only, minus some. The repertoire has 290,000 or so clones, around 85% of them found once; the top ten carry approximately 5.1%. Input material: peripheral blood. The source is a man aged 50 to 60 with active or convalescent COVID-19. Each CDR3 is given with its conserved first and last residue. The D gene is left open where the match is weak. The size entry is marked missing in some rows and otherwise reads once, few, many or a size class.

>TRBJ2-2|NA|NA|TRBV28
CASRRIGTPNTGELFF
TGTGCCAGCAGGCGTATCGGGACACCAAACACCGGGGAGCTGTTTTTT
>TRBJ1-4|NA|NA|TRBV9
CASSPWGGQEKLFF
TGTGCCAGCAGCCCCTGGGGGGGCCAAGAAAAACTGTTTTTT
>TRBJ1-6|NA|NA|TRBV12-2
CASRLNSSPLHF
TGTGCAAGTCGCTTAAATTCGTCACCCCTCCACTTT
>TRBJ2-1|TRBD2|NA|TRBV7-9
CASTQTPSGDNEQFF
TGTGCCAGCACCCAGACCCCTAGCGGTGACAATGAGCAGTTCTTC
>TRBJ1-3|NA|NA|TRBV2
CASSFSGNTIYF
TGTGCCAGCTCTTTCTCTGGAAACACCATATATTTT
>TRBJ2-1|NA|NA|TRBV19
CASRGGAGLFSYNEQFF
TGTGCCAGTAGGGGGGGGGCAGGTTTATTCTCCTACAATGAGCAGTTCTTC
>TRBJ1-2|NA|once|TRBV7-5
CVRSLARRERKYGYTF
TGTGTCAGAAGCTTAGCGCGGAGGGAACGCAAATATGGCTACACCTTC
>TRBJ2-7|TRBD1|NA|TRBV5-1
CASSAGQGSKRQYF
TGCGCCAGCAGCGCCGGACAGGGGTCCAAACGGCAGTACTTC
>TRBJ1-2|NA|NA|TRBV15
CATSREEGYKGYTF
TGTGCCACCAGCAGAGAGGAGGGATATAAGGGCTACACCTTC
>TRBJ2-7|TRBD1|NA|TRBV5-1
CASSRDRLGDEQYF
TGCGCCAGCAGCAGGGACAGGCTAGGCGACGAGCAGTACTTC
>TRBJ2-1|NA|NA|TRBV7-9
CASSLESNEQFF
TGTGCCAGCAGCTTAGAGAGTAATGAGCAGTTCTTC
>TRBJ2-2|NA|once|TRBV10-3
CAISERVVSNTGELFF
TGTGCCATCAGTGAGCGGGTGGTCAGCAACACCGGGGAGCTGTTTTTT
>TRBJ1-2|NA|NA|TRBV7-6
CASSSGWGVDDYGYTF
TGTGCCAGCAGCTCCGGTTGGGGGGTTGACGACTATGGCTACACCTTC
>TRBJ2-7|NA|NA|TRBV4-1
CASSQHGGWEQYF
TGCGCCAGCAGCCAACATGGAGGGTGGGAGCAGTACTTC
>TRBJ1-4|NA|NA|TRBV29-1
CSVEGSGNEKLFF
TGCAGCGTTGAGGGCAGCGGAAATGAAAAACTGTTTTTT
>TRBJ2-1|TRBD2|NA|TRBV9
CASSPRGGLAGGTGTDEQFF
TGTGCCAGCAGCCCTAGAGGGGGACTAGCGGGAGGGACTGGCACGGATGAGCAGTTCTTC
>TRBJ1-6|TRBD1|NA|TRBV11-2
CASSLGQGIYSPLHF
TGTGCCAGCAGCTTAGGACAGGGTATATATTCACCCCTCCACTTT
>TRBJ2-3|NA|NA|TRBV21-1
CASSKRSLPIAGGPRGFSFDTQYF
TGTGCCAGCAGCAAAAGGTCCCTACCAATAGCGGGAGGGCCTAGGGGTTTTAGTTTCGATACGCAGTATTTT
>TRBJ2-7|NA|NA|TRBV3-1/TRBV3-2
CASSQDFLWNTRSGSYEQYF
TGTGCCAGCAGCCAAGATTTCTTATGGAACACTAGGTCGGGGTCCTACGAGCAGTACTTC
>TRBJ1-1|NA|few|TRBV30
CASPGGGGTEAFF
TGTGCCTCCCCTGGGGGGGGAGGAACTGAAGCTTTCTTT
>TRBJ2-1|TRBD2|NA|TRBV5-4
CASSLVASGSLYNEQFF
TGTGCCAGCAGCTTGGTAGCTAGCGGGAGCCTTTACAATGAGCAGTTCTTC
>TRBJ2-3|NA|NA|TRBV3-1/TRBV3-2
CASSQRQNADTQYF
TGTGCCAGCAGCCAACGACAGAACGCAGATACGCAGTATTTT
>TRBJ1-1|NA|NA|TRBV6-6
CASSPGWGTEAFF
TGTGCCAGCAGTCCAGGGTGGGGCACTGAAGCTTTCTTT
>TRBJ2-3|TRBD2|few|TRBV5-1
CASSSGLAAYLADTDTQYF
TGCGCCAGCAGCTCCGGACTAGCGGCCTATTTGGCTGACACAGATACGCAGTATTTT
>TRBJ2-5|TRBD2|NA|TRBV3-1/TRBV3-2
CASSLHGLASQETQYF
TGTGCCAGCAGTCTTCATGGACTAGCGTCCCAAGAGACCCAGTACTTC
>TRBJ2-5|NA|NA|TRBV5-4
CASRTSAAETQYF
TGTGCCAGCAGGACCTCTGCGGCGGAGACCCAGTACTTC
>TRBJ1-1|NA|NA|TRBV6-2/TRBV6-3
CASSYSQTWAAEAFF
TGTGCCAGCAGTTATTCTCAGACATGGGCAGCCGAAGCTTTCTTT
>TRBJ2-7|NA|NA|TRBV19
CASKDSSTYEQYF
TGTGCCAGTAAAGACAGCTCCACCTACGAGCAGTACTTC
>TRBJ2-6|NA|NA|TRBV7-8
CASSLESRGGANVLTF
TGTGCCAGCAGCTTGGAGAGCAGAGGTGGGGCCAACGTCCTGACTTTC
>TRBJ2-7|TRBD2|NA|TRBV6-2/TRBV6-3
CASSYPYLAGLYEQYF
TGTGCCAGCAGTTACCCCTATTTAGCGGGGCTCTACGAGCAGTACTTC
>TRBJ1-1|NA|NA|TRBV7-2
CASRQDWNTEAFF
TGTGCCTCCCGGCAGGATTGGAACACTGAAGCTTTCTTT
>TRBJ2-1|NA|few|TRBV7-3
CASSLFAGKNEQFF
TGTGCCAGCAGCTTATTTGCAGGGAAAAATGAGCAGTTCTTC
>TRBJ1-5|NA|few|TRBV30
CAWSRGGGINQPQHF
TGTGCCTGGAGTCGTGGCGGGGGCATCAATCAGCCCCAGCATTTT
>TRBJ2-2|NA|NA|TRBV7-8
CASSLDPSRGPGELFF
TGTGCCAGCAGCTTAGACCCTTCACGCGGCCCCGGGGAGCTGTTTTTT
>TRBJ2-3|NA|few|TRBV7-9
CASSLSTDTQYF
TGTGCCAGCAGCCTTAGCACAGATACGCAGTATTTT
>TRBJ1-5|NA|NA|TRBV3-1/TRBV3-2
CASSTNPDQPQHF
TGTGCCAGCAGCACCAACCCAGATCAGCCCCAGCATTTT
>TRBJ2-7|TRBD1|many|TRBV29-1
CSVGTPGQTYEQYF
TGCAGCGTTGGGACCCCGGGACAGACCTACGAGCAGTACTTC
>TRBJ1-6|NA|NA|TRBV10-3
CATQDSRPYNSPLHF
TGTGCCACCCAGGACAGCCGGCCCTATAATTCACCCCTCCACTTT
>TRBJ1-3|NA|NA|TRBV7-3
CASSPGGTGNTIYF
TGTGCCAGCAGCCCCGGGGGAACTGGAAACACCATATATTTT
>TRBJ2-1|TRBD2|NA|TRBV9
CASSRTSGTVYEQFF
TGTGCCAGCAGCAGGACTAGCGGGACGGTCTATGAGCAGTTCTTC
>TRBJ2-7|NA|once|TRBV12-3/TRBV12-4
CASSSVGGEQYF
TGTGCCAGCAGTTCAGTGGGAGGCGAGCAGTACTTC
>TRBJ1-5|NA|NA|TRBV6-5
CASSYSINQPQHF
TGTGCCAGCAGTTATAGTATCAATCAGCCCCAGCATTTT
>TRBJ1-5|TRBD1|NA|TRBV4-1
CASSQDFTGQGIQPQHF
TGCGCCAGCAGCCAAGATTTTACGGGACAGGGTATACAGCCCCAGCATTTT
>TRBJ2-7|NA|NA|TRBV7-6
CASSEEGEGSYEQYF
TGTGCCAGCAGCGAAGAGGGGGAAGGGTCCTACGAGCAGTACTTC
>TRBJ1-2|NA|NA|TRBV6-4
CASSDVLGVADGYTF
TGTGCCAGCAGTGATGTGTTAGGGGTTGCGGATGGCTACACCTTC
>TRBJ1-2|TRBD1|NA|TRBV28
CASSLGTGRGYTF
TGTGCCAGCAGTTTGGGGACAGGGCGAGGCTACACCTTC
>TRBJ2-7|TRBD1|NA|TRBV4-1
CASSQGPSRTGTYEQYF
TGCGCCAGCAGCCAAGGGCCCTCACGGACAGGAACCTACGAGCAGTACTTC
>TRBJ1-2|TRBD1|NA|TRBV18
CASSPDRNYGYTF
TGTGCCAGCTCACCGGACAGGAACTATGGCTACACCTTC
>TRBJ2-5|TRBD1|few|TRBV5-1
CASSLRAGGVLETQYF
TGCGCCAGCAGCTTGAGAGCAGGGGGCGTCTTAGAGACCCAGTACTTC
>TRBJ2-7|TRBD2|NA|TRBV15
CATSRVIAGGRSYEQYF
TGTGCCACCAGCAGGGTAATAGCGGGAGGGCGTTCCTACGAGCAGTACTTC
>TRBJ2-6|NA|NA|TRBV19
CASSIIDRTGANVLTF
TGTGCCAGTAGTATAATTGACAGGACTGGGGCCAACGTCCTGACTTTC
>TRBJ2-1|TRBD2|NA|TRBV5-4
CASSLTSATYNEQFF
TGTGCCAGCAGCTTAACTAGCGCGACATACAATGAGCAGTTCTTC
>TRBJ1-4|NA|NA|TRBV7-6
CASSLQQGSREKLFF
TGTGCCAGCAGCTTACAGCAGGGGTCGAGGGAAAAACTGTTTTTT
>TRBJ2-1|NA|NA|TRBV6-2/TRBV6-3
CASSTMTSEQFF
TGTGCCAGCAGTACCATGACTAGTGAGCAGTTCTTC
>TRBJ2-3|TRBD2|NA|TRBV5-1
CASSARLAGDTQYF
TGCGCCAGCAGCGCGAGACTAGCGGGGGATACGCAGTATTTT
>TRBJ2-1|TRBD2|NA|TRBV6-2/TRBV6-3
CASSYLPGTSGRVNEQFF
TGTGCCAGCAGTTACCTACCGGGGACTAGCGGGAGAGTGAATGAGCAGTTCTTC
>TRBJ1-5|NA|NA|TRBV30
CAWSLWDIGRNQPQHF
TGTGCCTGGAGTTTATGGGACATTGGGCGCAATCAGCCCCAGCATTTT